The clone carrying this T cell receptor (beta chain) showed up just a few times. The sample is drawn from a study of patients and donors after allogeneic stem cell transplantation. A single record per CDR3 protein comes from TCRdb applying MiXCR to the RT-PCR reads. The sample yields roughly 880,000 distinct CDR3 sequences, roughly 18% seen once. The sequence derives from a human donor who was either an allogeneic HSCT recipient or a stem cell or donor lymphocyte infusion donor (not recorded which). It is not recorded whose cells these are; they may come from a transplant donor. Sequences were obtained from blood, either unsorted or a sorted T cell fraction (not recorded which).

The CDR3 is CASSYPIPGQGKDNQPQHF. The CDR3 coding sequence is TGTGCCAGCAGTTACCCCATTCCGGGACAGGGGAAGGACAATCAGCCCCAGCATTTT. V usage is TRBV6-5 and J usage is TRBJ1-5; TRBD1 matches at 10 bases. This CDR3 has 19 amino acids. J was trimmed by 3 bases and V by 2 bases; bases with no gene match: 13. Per germline, CDR1 MNHEY and CDR2 SVGAGI.